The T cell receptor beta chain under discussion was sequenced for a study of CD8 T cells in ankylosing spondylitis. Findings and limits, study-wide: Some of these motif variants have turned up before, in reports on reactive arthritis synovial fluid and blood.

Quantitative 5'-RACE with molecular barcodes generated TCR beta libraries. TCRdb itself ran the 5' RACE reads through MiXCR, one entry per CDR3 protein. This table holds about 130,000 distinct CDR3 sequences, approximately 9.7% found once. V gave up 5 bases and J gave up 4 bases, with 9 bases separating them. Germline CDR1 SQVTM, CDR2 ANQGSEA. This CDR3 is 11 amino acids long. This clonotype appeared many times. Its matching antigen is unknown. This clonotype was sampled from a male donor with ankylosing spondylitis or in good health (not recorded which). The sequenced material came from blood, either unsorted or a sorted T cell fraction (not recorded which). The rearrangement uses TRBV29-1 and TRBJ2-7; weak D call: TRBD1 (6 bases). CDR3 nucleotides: TGCAGCGTTACTAGGGGGTACGAGCAGTACTTC. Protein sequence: CSVTRGYEQYF.